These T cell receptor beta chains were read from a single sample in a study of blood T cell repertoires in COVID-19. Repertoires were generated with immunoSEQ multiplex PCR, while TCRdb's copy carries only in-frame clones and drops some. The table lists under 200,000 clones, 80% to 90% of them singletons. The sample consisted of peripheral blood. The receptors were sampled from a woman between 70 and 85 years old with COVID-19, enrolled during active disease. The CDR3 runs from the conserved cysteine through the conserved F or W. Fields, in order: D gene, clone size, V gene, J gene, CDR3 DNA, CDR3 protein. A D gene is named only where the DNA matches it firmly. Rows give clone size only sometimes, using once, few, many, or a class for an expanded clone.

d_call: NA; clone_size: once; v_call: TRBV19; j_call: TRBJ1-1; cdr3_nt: TGTGCCCGCCGGGGGGCGGGGGGAACTGAAGCTTTCTTT; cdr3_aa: CARRGAGGTEAFF
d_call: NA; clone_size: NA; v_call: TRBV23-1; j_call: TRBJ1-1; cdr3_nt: TGCGCCAGCAGTCAATCACTCCCTAGGAACACTGAAGCTTTCTTT; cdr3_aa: CASSQSLPRNTEAFF
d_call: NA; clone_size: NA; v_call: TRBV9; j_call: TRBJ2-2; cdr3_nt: TGTGCCAGCAGCGCCCGTGGGGCGTCGGGGGAGCTGTTTTTT; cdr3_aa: CASSARGASGELFF
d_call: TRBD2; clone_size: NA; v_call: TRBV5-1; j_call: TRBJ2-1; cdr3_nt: TGCGCCAGCAGCTTAGTAGGGACTAGCGCTTACAATGAGCAGTTCTTC; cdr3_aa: CASSLVGTSAYNEQFF
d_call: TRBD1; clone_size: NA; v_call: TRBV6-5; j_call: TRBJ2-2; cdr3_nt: TGTGCCACCCGGGACAGAACCTACACCGGGGAGCTGTTTTTT; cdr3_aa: CATRDRTYTGELFF
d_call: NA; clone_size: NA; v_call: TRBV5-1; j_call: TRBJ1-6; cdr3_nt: TGCGCCAGCAGCTTGGACGTAGTTGGAGATTCACCCCTCCACTTT; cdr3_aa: CASSLDVVGDSPLHF
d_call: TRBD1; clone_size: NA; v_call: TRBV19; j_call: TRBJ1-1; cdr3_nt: TGTGCCAGTTTGAGACAGGGTTCTCGCACTGAAGCTTTCTTT; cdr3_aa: CASLRQGSRTEAFF
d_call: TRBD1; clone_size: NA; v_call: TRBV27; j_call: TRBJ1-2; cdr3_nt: TGTGCCAGCAGTTTCTTACCTAGGACAGGGGGAGGCTACACCTTC; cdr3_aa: CASSFLPRTGGGYTF
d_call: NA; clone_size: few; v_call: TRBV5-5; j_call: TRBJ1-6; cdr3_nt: TGTGCCAGCAGCCTGATGGGGGGTTCACCCCTCCACTTT; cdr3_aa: CASSLMGGSPLHF
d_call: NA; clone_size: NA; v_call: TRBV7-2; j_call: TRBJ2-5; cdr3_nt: TGTGCCAGCAGCTCCGTAGAAGAGACCCAGTACTTC; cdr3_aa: CASSSVEETQYF
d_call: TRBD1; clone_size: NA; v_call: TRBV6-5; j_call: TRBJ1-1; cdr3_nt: TGTGCCAGCAGTTTCGAGACAGGGTTATCTGAAGCTTTCTTT; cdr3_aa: CASSFETGLSEAFF
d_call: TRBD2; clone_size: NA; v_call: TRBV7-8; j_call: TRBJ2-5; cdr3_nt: TGTGCCAGCAGCCAAGGACTAGCGGGAACGGAGACCCAGTACTTC; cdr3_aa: CASSQGLAGTETQYF
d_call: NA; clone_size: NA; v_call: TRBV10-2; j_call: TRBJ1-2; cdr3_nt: TGCGCCAGCAGTGGACGGGTCAACTATGGCTACACCTTC; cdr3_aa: CASSGRVNYGYTF
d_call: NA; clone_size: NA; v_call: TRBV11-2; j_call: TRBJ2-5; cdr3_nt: TGTGCCAGCAGCTTAGACAGGAACCAAGAGACCCAGTACTTC; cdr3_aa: CASSLDRNQETQYF
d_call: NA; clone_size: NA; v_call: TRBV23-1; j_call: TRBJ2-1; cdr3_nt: TGCGCCAGCAGTCAATGGGCTCGTTCAGAGAACCTCCCTCACAATGAGCAGTTCTTC; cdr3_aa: CASSQWARSENLPHNEQFF
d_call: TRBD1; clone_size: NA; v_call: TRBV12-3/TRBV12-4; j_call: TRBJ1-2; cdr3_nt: TGTGCCAGCAGACCGGGACAGACTCATGGCTACACCTTC; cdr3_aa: CASRPGQTHGYTF
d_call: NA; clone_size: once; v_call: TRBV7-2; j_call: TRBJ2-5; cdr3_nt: TGTGCCAGCAGCTATGCTGGCTACCAAGAGACCCAGTACTTC; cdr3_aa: CASSYAGYQETQYF
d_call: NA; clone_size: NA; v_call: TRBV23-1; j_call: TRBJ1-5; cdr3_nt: TGCGCCAGCAGTCAATCGAGGATAGCGGGGGGCGGCGACCAGCCCCAGCATTTT; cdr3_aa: CASSQSRIAGGGDQPQHF
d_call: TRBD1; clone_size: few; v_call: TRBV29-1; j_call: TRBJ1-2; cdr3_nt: TGCAGCGTTGAGAAGTCGAGACAGGGAAGCCACTATGGCTACACCTTC; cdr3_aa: CSVEKSRQGSHYGYTF
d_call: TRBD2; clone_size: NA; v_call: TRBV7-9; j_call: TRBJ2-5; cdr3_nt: TGTGCCAGCAGCGCCGGACTAGCACTGGGCGGAGAGACCCAGTACTTC; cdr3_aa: CASSAGLALGGETQYF
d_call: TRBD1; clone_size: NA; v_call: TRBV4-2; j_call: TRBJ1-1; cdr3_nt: TGTGCCAGCAGCCAAGGAGCGACAGGGATAATCACTGAAGCTTTCTTT; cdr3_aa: CASSQGATGIITEAFF
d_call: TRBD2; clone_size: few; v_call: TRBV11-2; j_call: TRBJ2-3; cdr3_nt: TGTGCCAGCAGCTCAGGACTAGCGGAGAGCGCTAGCACAGATACGCAGTATTTT; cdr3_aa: CASSSGLAESASTDTQYF
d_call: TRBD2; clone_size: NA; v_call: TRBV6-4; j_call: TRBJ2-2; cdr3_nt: TGTGCCAGCCGGACTAGCGGGACTATCGGGGAGCTGTTTTTT; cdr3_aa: CASRTSGTIGELFF
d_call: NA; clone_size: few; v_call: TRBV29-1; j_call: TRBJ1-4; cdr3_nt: TGCAGCGCAGGAGAACGTGAAAAACTGTTTTTT; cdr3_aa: CSAGEREKLFF
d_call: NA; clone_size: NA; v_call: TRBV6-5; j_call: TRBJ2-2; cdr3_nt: TGTGCCAGCAGTTACTCGGCGGGGGCCATAGGCGGGGAGCTGTTTTTT; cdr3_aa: CASSYSAGAIGGELFF
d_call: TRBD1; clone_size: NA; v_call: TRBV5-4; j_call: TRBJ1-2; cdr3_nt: TGTGCCAGCAGCTCCTTCGGACAGGGGGCGCGGGGCTACACCTTC; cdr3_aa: CASSSFGQGARGYTF
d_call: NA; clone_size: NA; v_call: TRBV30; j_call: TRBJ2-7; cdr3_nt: TGTGCCTGGAGTAAACCGGCCGGGGAGCAGTACTTC; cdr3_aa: CAWSKPAGEQYF
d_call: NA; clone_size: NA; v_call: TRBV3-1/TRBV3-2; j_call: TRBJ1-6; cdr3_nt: TGTGCCAGCAGCCAAGATAGGCCGGGGTCTAATTCACCCCTCCACTTT; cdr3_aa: CASSQDRPGSNSPLHF
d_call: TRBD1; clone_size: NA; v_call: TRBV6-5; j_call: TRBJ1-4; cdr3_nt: TGTGCCAGCAGTTCCTCAGGGGGACGAGGTGAAAAACTGTTTTTT; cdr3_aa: CASSSSGGRGEKLFF
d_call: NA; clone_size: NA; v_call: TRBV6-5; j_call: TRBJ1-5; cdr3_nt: TGTGCCAGCAGACCGACAGTGGTGGGGCAGCCCCAGCATTTT; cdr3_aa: CASRPTVVGQPQHF
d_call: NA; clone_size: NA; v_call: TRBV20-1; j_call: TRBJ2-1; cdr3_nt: TGCAGTGCCCCTACAGGGAATGAGCAGTTCTTC; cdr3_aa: CSAPTGNEQFF
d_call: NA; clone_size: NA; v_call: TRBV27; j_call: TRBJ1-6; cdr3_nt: TGTGCCAGCAGTCGTTCAGGGGTTCTATATAATTCACCCCTCCACTTT; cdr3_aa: CASSRSGVLYNSPLHF
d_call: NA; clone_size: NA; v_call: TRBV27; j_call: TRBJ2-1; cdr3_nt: TGTGCCAGCAGGAGTGGCGGTGAGCAGTTCTTC; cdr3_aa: CASRSGGEQFF
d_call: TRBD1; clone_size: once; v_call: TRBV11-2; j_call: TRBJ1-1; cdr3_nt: TGTGCCAGCAGCTCTAGGACAGGGGCAATGAACACTGAAGCTTTCTTT; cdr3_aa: CASSSRTGAMNTEAFF
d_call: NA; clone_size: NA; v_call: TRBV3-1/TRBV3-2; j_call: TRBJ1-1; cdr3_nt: TGTGCCAGCAGCCAAGTAAGACGGCGGGTTTCTGAAGCTTTCTTT; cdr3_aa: CASSQVRRRVSEAFF
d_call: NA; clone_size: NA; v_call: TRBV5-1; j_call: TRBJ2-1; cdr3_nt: TGCGCCAGCAGCTCCGTACACTACAATGAGCAGTTCTTC; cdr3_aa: CASSSVHYNEQFF
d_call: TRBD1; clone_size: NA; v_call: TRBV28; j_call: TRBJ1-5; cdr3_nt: TGTGCCAGCAGCAAGGGACAGGGCTTTAGCAATCAGCCCCAGCATTTT; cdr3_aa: CASSKGQGFSNQPQHF
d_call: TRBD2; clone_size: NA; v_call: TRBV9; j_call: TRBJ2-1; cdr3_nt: TGTGCCAGCAGCGTGGGGAGGGCCAACTACAATGAGCAGTTCTTC; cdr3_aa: CASSVGRANYNEQFF
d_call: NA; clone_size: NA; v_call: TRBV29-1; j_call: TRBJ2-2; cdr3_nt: TGCAGCGTTGCCCCAGCGAACACCGGGGAGCTGTTTTTT; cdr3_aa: CSVAPANTGELFF
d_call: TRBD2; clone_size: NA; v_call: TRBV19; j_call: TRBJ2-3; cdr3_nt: TGTGCCAGTAGTACCCAACGGGTAGCGGGAGCCTTCGCAGATACGCAGTATTTT; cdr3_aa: CASSTQRVAGAFADTQYF
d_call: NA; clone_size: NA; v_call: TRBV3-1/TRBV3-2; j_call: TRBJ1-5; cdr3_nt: TGTGCCAGCAGCCCGGGACAAGCCAATCAGCCCCAGCATTTT; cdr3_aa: CASSPGQANQPQHF
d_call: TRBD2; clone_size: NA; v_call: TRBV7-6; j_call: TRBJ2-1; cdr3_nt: TGTGCCAGCAGCTTAGGGGCGAGCGGGGCCAATGAGCAGTTCTTC; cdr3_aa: CASSLGASGANEQFF
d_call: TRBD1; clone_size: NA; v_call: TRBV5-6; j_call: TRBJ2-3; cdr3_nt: TGTGCCAGCAGTCCTTCGGGACAGGGCCACACAGATACGCAGTATTTT; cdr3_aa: CASSPSGQGHTDTQYF
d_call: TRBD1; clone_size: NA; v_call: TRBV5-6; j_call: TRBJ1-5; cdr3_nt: TGTGCCAGCAGTTTGGGACAGTATAGCAATCAGCCCCAGCATTTT; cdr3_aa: CASSLGQYSNQPQHF
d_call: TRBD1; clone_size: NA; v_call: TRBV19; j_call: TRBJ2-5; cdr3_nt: TGTGCCAGTAGTGCACAGGGGGCGGGGGAGACCCAGTACTTC; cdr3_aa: CASSAQGAGETQYF
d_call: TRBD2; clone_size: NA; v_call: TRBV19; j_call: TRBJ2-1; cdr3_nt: TGTGCCAGTAGTATTCAATTTCGGCGGGAGAGAGCCAACAATGAGCAGTTCTTC; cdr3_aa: CASSIQFRRERANNEQFF
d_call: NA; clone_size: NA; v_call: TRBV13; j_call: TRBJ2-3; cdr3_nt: TGTGCCAGCAGCTTAGGGTCCCAGGGGAAACTCAGAGATACGCAGTATTTT; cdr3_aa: CASSLGSQGKLRDTQYF
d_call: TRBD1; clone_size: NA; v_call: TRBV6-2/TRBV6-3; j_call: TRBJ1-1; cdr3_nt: TGTGCCAGCAGCTATCGGGGGGCCGGGACAGGGAACATGAACACTGAAGCTTTCTTT; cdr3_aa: CASSYRGAGTGNMNTEAFF
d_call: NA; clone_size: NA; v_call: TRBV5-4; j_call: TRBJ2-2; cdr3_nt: TGTGCCAGCAGCCCGCGGGGGCCGACCGGGGAGCTGTTTTTT; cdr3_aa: CASSPRGPTGELFF
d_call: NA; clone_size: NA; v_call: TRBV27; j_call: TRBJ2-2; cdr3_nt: TGTGCCAGCAAACTGAGGAACACCGGGGAGCTGTTTTTT; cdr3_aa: CASKLRNTGELFF
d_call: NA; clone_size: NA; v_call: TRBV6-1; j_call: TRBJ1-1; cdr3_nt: TGTGCCAGCGGGGGGTCGAACACTGAAGCTTTCTTT; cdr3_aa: CASGGSNTEAFF
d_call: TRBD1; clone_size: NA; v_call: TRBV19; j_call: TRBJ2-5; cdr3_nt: TGTGCCAGTAGCTCCGGGACAGACCTCTCCAGATACTTC; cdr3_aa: CASSSGTDLSRYF
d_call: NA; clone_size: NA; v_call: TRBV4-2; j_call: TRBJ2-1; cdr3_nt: TGTGCCAGCAGCCAAGAAAGCACGGGATACAATGAGCAGTTCTTC; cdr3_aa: CASSQESTGYNEQFF
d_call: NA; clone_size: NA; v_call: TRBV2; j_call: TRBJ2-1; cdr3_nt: TGTGCCAGCCATCGGGGAGTTCTTGAGCAGTTCTTC; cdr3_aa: CASHRGVLEQFF
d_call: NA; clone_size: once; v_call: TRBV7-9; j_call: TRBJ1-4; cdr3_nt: TGTGCCAGCACCTTAGCAACGGGAAATGAAAAACTGTTTTTT; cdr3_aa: CASTLATGNEKLFF
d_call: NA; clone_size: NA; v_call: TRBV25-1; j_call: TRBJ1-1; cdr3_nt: TGTGCCAGCAGTAAGGGAGGGATTTTGGCTGAAGCTTTCTTT; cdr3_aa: CASSKGGILAEAFF
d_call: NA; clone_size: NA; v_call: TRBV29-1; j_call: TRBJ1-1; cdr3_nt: TGCAGCGCAAAGCATCCGGGGACTGAAGCTTTCTTT; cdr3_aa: CSAKHPGTEAFF
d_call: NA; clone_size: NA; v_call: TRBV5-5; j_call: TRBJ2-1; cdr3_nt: TGTGCCAGCAGCTCCGGCGACGGGTACAATGAGCAGTTCTTC; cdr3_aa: CASSSGDGYNEQFF
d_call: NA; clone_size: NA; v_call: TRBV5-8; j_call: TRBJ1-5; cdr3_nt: TGTGCCAGCAGCTTGGAAGGGGGTAGCAATCAGCCCCAGCATTTT; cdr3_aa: CASSLEGGSNQPQHF